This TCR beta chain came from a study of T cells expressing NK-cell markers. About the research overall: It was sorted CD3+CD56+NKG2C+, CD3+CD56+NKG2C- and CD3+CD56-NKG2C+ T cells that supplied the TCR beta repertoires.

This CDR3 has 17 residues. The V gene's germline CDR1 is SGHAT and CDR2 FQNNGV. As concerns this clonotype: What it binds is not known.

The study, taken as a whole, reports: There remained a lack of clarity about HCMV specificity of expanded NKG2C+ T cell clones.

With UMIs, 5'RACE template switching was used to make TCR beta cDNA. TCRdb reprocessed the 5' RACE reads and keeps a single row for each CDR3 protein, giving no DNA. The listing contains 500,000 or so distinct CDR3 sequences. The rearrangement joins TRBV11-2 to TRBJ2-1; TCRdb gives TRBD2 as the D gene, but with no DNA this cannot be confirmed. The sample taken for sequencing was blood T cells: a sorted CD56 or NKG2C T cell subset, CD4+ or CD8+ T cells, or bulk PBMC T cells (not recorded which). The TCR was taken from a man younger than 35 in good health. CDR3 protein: CASSFPPRLAEGNEQFF.